The 25 T cell receptor beta chains below all came from one sample that was sequenced in a study of blood T cells in healthy people across ages (dated by TCRdb to the mid-2010s). Receptor amplification or capture employed 5' RACE. The instrument was an Illumina HiSeq 2500. The second PCR ran for about 6 to 11 cycles and used a J-beta primer mix along with a sample-barcoded 5' primer. TCRdb reran the public reads through fastp at Q25 and MiXCR, keeping productive beta chains. Under each unique CDR3 protein, matching rows form one entry showing the most common genes and DNA. This sample holds around 990,000 distinct CDR3 sequences; 20% to 25% were observed only once. Approximately 0.75% of the sample comes from the top ten. This sample also appeared in a second study, on T cells of mothers and their children.

Sequencing input: blood. The receptors were sampled from a girl aged 2-9 years in good health.

The CDR3 nucleotides are TGCGCCAGCAGCTCAAACCTGGGGACCAAAGAGACCCAGTACTTC. Its translation is CASSSNLGTKETQYF. The chain links TRBV5-1 to TRBJ2-5; D possibly matches TRBD1 or TRBD2 (5 bases each). CDR3 length: 15 amino acids. Trimming took off 3 bases at V and 3 bases at J, with 15 bases between the two ends. Germline V gives CDR1 SGHRS, CDR2 YFSETQ.

This chain joins TRBV28 and TRBJ2-5; TRBD1 aligns across 7 bases. Germline V gives CDR1 MDHEN, CDR2 SYDVKM. CDR3 length: 14 residues. V dropped 7 bases and J dropped 2; count of bases not matched to a gene: 7. This CDR3 reads CASTPGGVQETQYF. DNA for the CDR3: TGTGCCAGCACCCCAGGGGGAGTACAAGAGACCCAGTACTTC.

The chain uses TRBV20-1 and TRBJ2-3, with 13 positions matching TRBD2. The CDR3 totals 18 residues. V lost 0 bases to trimming and J lost 2 bases; unmatched junction nucleotides: 8. CDR1 and CDR2 from the germline V gene are DFQATT and SNEGSKA (reference sequence). The CDR3, as DNA: TGCAGTGCTAGAGACCAAGGGACTAGCGGGGAATACACAGATACGCAGTATTTT. It encodes CSARDQGTSGEYTDTQYF.

The chain couples TRBV7-3 to TRBJ2-3; 9 nucleotides align to TRBD2. Germline V gene data show CDR1 as SGHTA and CDR2 as FQGTGA. The CDR3 loop spans 15 amino acids. V shed 7 bases, J shed 2 bases, and the junction held 7 bases outside the gene matches. The CDR3 bases are TGTGCCAGCACCTCCCCTAGCGGGAACACAGATACGCAGTATTTT. Its protein product is CASTSPSGNTDTQYF.

This clonotype was observed once. The junction departs from germline at one end; a sequencing error may be responsible. The chain joins TRBV5-1 to TRBJ2-5, with 9 bases identical to TRBD2. In germline, CDR1 is SGHRS, CDR2 YFSETQ. CDR3 length equals 15 residues. CDR3 coding DNA: TGCGCCAGCAGCTTGGAGCGGGGGGCCTCCAATGAGCAGCTCTTC. Protein sequence: CASSLERGASNEQLF.

The chain couples TRBV3-1 to TRBJ2-2; 13 bases align to TRBD2. The germline V gene has CDR1 LGHDT and CDR2 YNNKEL (reference sequence). The CDR3 is 19 amino acids. The junction had 9 bases not matched to a gene; V was cut back by 0 bases and J by 5 bases. The DNA of the CDR3 is TGTGCCAGCAGCCAAGATACAGTTGGGACTAGCGGGATTACCGGGGAGCTGTTTTTT. This gives the protein CASSQDTVGTSGITGELFF.

This clonotype was picked up a small number of times. The V call is TRBV7-2, the J call TRBJ2-7; D possibly corresponds to TRBD1 (6 bases). The CDR3 spans 14 residues. V lost 3 bases, J lost 3 bases, and 12 bases lay in between. The germline V gene encodes CDR1 SGHTA and CDR2 FQGNSA. As DNA, the CDR3 is TGTGCCAGCAGCTTGAACAGGGAAGACTACGAGCAGTACTTC. It is translated as CASSLNREDYEQYF.

This clonotype was seen a few times. The J gene is TRBJ2-5, the V gene TRBV20-1; D tentatively reads TRBD1 or TRBD2 (5 bases each). The DNA matches TRBJ2-7 better at its end, which makes the J call doubtful. The CDR3 loop spans 14 amino acids. Looked up from germline, CDR1 is DFQATT and CDR2 is SNEGSKA (reference sequence). CDR3 in amino acids: CSARVVGEPYEQYF. CDR3 nucleotides: TGCAGTGCTAGGGTTGTGGGGGAACCCTACGAGCAGTACTTC.

This clonotype has only a few counts. The rearrangement links TRBV9 to TRBJ2-5, with TRBD1 matching 7 bases. CDR1 and CDR2 from the germline V gene are SGDLS and YYNGEE. The trim removed 3 bases at V and 5 bases at J, leaving 7 bases unmatched. The CDR3 loop spans 14 amino acids. CDR3 DNA sequence: TGTGCCAGCAGCGACGACAGGGCCGGGGAGACCCAGTACTTC. Translation: CASSDDRAGETQYF. Full variable domain (outside the CDR3, taken from reference TRBV9 and TRBJ2-5): DSGVTQTPKHLITATGQRVTLRCSPRSGDLSVYWYQQSLDQGLQFLIQYYNGEERAKGNILERFSAQQFPDLHSELNLSSLELGDSALYFCASSDDRAGETQYFGPGTRLLVL.

The chain joins TRBV20-1 to TRBJ2-1; D tentatively reads TRBD1 or TRBD2 (5 bases each). The end of the DNA is better explained by TRBJ2-5, so the J call may be wrong. Germline lookup yields CDR1 DFQATT and CDR2 SNEGSKA (reference sequence). The CDR3 runs 15 residues. The CDR3, as DNA: TGCAGTGCTACAAGAGCGACGGGACCTAAAGAGACCCAGTACTTC. As protein: CSATRATGPKETQYF.

The chain uses TRBV19 and TRBJ2-1; D possibly corresponds to TRBD2 (7 bases). Trimming took 5 bases from V and 5 from J, leaving 16 bases between them. The CDR3 has 15 amino acids. CDR1 and CDR2 (germline): LNHDA, SQIVND (reference sequence). The CDR3 spells CASSGGGPSNNEQFF. In DNA form, the CDR3 reads TGTGCCAGTAGTGGGGGGGGGCCCTCTAACAATGAGCAGTTCTTC.

This clonotype was counted between two and nine times. J is TRBJ1-3 and V is TRBV15; D not resolved. Per the germline V gene, CDR1 is LNHNV and CDR2 is YYDKDF (reference sequence). The germline V and J ends were trimmed by 8 bases and 6 bases, with 11 bases remaining between them. The CDR3 has 12 residues. This chain's CDR3 is CATRGGENTIYF. The CDR3 DNA sequence: TGTGCCACCCGGGGTGGGGAAAACACCATATATTTT.

This clonotype appeared a few times. The rearrangement links TRBV27 to TRBJ2-7; TRBD2 aligns across 11 bases. Trimming took 5 bases from V and 3 from J; bases not matched to a gene: 9. Germline CDR1 reads MNHEY; CDR2 reads SMNVEV (reference sequence). The CDR3 contains 16 residues. CDR3 in amino acids: CASSPDTGTSGYEQYF. CDR3 DNA: TGTGCCAGCAGTCCGGACACCGGGACTAGCGGCTACGAGCAGTACTTC.

This chain connects TRBV11-1 to TRBJ2-5; D is perhaps TRBD2 (5 bases). The J call could be wrong; TRBJ2-7 is a better fit for the DNA end. CDR1 is SGHAT and CDR2 is FQDESV in the germline V gene (reference sequence). The CDR3 is 13 residues long. This chain's CDR3 is CASSSAGNYEQYF. CDR3 sequence (DNA): TGTGCCAGCAGCTCTGCCGGGAACTACGAGCAGTACTTC.

In this sample, this clonotype turned up a few times. CDR3 protein: CSVSTGAKNIQYF. In DNA form, the CDR3 reads TGCAGCGTTTCGACGGGAGCCAAAAACATTCAGTACTTC. J is TRBJ2-4 and V is TRBV29-1, with D hard to call. The V gene's germline CDR1 is SQVTM and CDR2 ANQGSEA. Trimming took 5 bases from V and 0 from J, leaving 8 bases between them. The CDR3 consists of 13 residues.

In DNA form, the CDR3 reads TGTGCTAGTGGTTTGGACAGGGGGAATAATCAGCCCCAGCATTTT. Protein sequence: CASGLDRGNNQPQHF. The gene calls are TRBV12-5 and TRBJ1-5; the match to TRBD1 covers 8 bases. J lost 4 bases, V lost 1 base, and 3 bases had no gene match. CDR1 LGHNT and CDR2 FRNRAP come from the germline V gene. This CDR3 spans 15 amino acids.

The chain is built from TRBV7-2 and TRBJ1-2; D gene uncertain. Germline values: CDR1 SGHTA, CDR2 FQGNSA. V was shortened by 2 bases and J by 2 bases, with 9 bases between the two germline ends. This CDR3 region has 14 residues. The CDR3 DNA reads as TGTGCCAGCAGCTTATCGTCACAGAACTATGGCTACACCTTC. The encoded protein is CASSLSSQNYGYTF.

The chain is built from TRBV20-1 and TRBJ2-4, with no clear D. The CDR3 consists of 12 residues. Between the trimmed V and J ends, which lost 4 bases and 5 bases, there was a span of 9 bases. The germline V gene has CDR1 DFQATT and CDR2 SNEGSKA (reference sequence). CDR3 loop: CSAMKGQNIQYF. DNA of the CDR3: TGCAGTGCTATGAAAGGACAAAACATTCAGTACTTC.

This clonotype was seen a handful of times. The gene calls are TRBV20-1 and TRBJ2-1; D gene uncertain. In germline, CDR1 is DFQATT, CDR2 SNEGSKA (reference sequence). Trimming cost V 1 base and J 0 bases, with 7 bases left between them. The CDR3 length is 14 residues. The CDR3: CSARGRYSYNEQFF. The CDR3, as DNA: TGCAGTGCTAGAGGACGGTACTCCTACAATGAGCAGTTCTTC.

This chain uses TRBV24-1 with TRBJ2-7; no firm D call. The DNA matches TRBJ2-1 better at its end, which makes the J call doubtful. The CDR3 sequence is 15 residues long. Per the germline V gene, CDR1 is KGHDR and CDR2 is SFDVKD. The CDR3 reads CATSDLGDHYNEQFF. For the CDR3, the DNA is TGTGCCACCAGTGATTTGGGGGATCATTACAATGAGCAGTTCTTC.

The V gene is TRBV15, the J gene TRBJ2-7; TRBD2 might be the D (6 bases). The tail of the sequence fits TRBJ2-1 better, so the J call may be wrong. The CDR3 consists of 16 residues. The V gene's germline CDR1 is LNHNV and CDR2 YYDKDF (reference sequence). The CDR3 loop is CATSREGRGVYNEQFF. CDR3 DNA: TGTGCCACCAGCAGAGAAGGGCGGGGTGTCTACAATGAGCAGTTCTTC.

This clonotype was found a few times. This rearrangement joins TRBV6-6 to TRBJ2-5; no definite D call. V lost 6 bases, J lost 5 bases, and 10 bases lay in between. The CDR3 loop spans 12 amino acids. CDR1 and CDR2 from the germline V gene are MNHNY and SVGAGI (reference sequence). This CDR3 reads CASSYAEETQYF. Here the CDR3 DNA reads TGTGCCAGCAGCTATGCGGAGGAGACCCAGTACTTC.

J is TRBJ2-4 and V is TRBV29-1, with a weak D call TRBD2 (5 bases). Germline loops: CDR1 SQVTM, CDR2 ANQGSEA. The CDR3 has 12 amino acids. The ends were cut back, 7 bases at V and 7 bases at J, with 14 bases in the middle. This CDR3 reads CSGEGVGNIQYF. CDR3 nucleotides: TGCAGCGGAGAGGGTGTTGGGAACATTCAGTACTTC.

Notes on this clonotype: This CDR3 is missing its conserved last phenylalanine or tryptophan, likely due to a read error. The CDR3 nucleotides read TGCAGTGCTGTCCTTGGGACTAGCGGGGCCTACGAGCAGTACCTC. Encoded protein: CSAVLGTSGAYEQYL. The rearrangement links TRBV20-1 to TRBJ2-7; 13 bases align to TRBD2. The CDR3 loop spans 15 amino acids. Trimming at V came to 5 bases and at J to 2 bases, leaving 6 bases not matched to a gene. Germline V lookup: CDR1 DFQATT, CDR2 SNEGSKA (reference sequence).

The rearrangement uses TRBV12-3 or TRBV12-4 and TRBJ2-7; TRBD1 matches at 8 bases. CDR3 length equals 14 residues. Trimming took 8 bases from V and 5 from J; bases not matched to a gene: 11. The CDR3 bases are TGTGCCAGCGGCGGAGGACAGGGAGGCGACGAGCAGTACTTC. This encodes CASGGGQGGDEQYF.